This entry lists 9 T cell receptor beta chains sequenced from one sample in a study of T cell changes during pregnancy in multiple sclerosis. Sequenced by immunoSEQ multiplex PCR; TCRdb stores in-frame clones only, minus some. The sample lists more than 45,000 clones, about 90% seen once, with around 1.2% in the top ten. The input for sequencing was CD4+ T cells from peripheral blood mononuclear cells, taken in the second trimester of pregnancy. These receptors came from a female donor with multiple sclerosis, enrolled in a pregnancy study.

The V and J genes are TRBV5-1 and TRBJ1-2; no clear D. Between the trimmed V and J ends, which lost 4 bases and 0 bases, there was a span of 16 bases. The CDR3 covers 16 residues. Per the germline V gene, CDR1 is SGHRS and CDR2 is YFSETQ. DNA of the CDR3: TGCGCCAGCAGCCTCTCCCTGCAGTCGCCTAACTATGGCTACACCTTC. Its translation is CASSLSLQSPNYGYTF.

This clone has a handful of counts. The CDR3, as DNA: TGCGCCAGCAGCTTGGACATCCGCTACGAGCAGTACTTC. The encoded protein is CASSLDIRYEQYF. This chain joins TRBV5-1 and TRBJ2-7; no definite D call. Germline CDR1 is SGHRS and CDR2 is YFSETQ. The CDR3 runs 13 residues. V was trimmed by 0 bases and J by 3 bases, leaving 7 bases between them.

V is TRBV27 and J is TRBJ2-5, with D possibly TRBD2 on 6 matching bases. Germline V gene data show CDR1 as MNHEY and CDR2 as SMNVEV (reference sequence). Trimming pared 4 bases from V and 4 bases from J, leaving 19 bases between. The CDR3 spans 16 residues. The CDR3 spells CASSYTSGGIGETQYF. The CDR3 DNA reads TGTGCCAGCAGTTACACTTCGGGCGGGATTGGAGAGACCCAGTACTTC.

The V and J genes are TRBV18 and TRBJ2-1; 7 positions match TRBD1. Germline loops: CDR1 KGHSH, CDR2 LQKENI. This CDR3 comprises 14 residues. V trimming: 3 bases; J trimming: 16 bases; junction bases outside the gene matches: 15. The CDR3 spells CASSPTLAGTEKFF. Written as DNA, the CDR3 is TGTGCCAGCTCACCGACTTTGGCCGGGACAGAAAAATTCTTC.

This rearrangement joins TRBV7-9 to TRBJ2-3; 12 bases are shared with TRBD2. The CDR3 loop spans 17 amino acids. CDR1 and CDR2 (germline): SEHNR, FQNEAQ (reference sequence). Trimming cost V 5 bases and J 4 bases; bases outside gene matches: 10. The CDR3 region has the DNA TGTGCCAGCAGCCAGAGGGGAGGACTAGCGGGATCAGATACGCAGTATTTT. It yields the protein CASSQRGGLAGSDTQYF.

This chain links TRBV28 with TRBJ1-1, with TRBD1 as a possible D gene (6 bases). Germline loops: CDR1 MDHEN, CDR2 SYDVKM. V was cut by 5 bases and J by 0 bases, with 7 bases left in between. This CDR3 is built from 13 residues. CDR3 amino acids: CASSRTVNTEAFF. CDR3 nucleotide sequence: TGTGCCAGCAGTCGGACAGTGAACACTGAAGCTTTCTTT.

The chain uses TRBV5-1 and TRBJ2-6, with D tentatively TRBD1 (6 bases). This CDR3 contains 15 residues. V shed 4 bases and J shed 12 bases, with 20 bases lying between them. Germline V lookup: CDR1 SGHRS, CDR2 YFSETQ. The DNA of the CDR3 is TGCGCCAGCAGCACAAGAGCCGGGACAACGGGCGTCCTGACTTTC. It encodes CASSTRAGTTGVLTF.

The rearrangement uses TRBV5-1 and TRBJ2-2; no reliable D call. Per germline, CDR1 SGHRS and CDR2 YFSETQ. Trimming took 0 bases from V and 4 from J, leaving 7 bases between them. The CDR3 is made up of 14 amino acids. For the CDR3, the DNA is TGCGCCAGCAGCTTGGCCGTCGGCACCGGGGAGCTGTTTTTT. It encodes CASSLAVGTGELFF.

The chain carries TRBV11-2 and TRBJ1-4; 7 nucleotides line up with TRBD1. The germline V gene has CDR1 SGHAT and CDR2 FQNNGV. V gave up 5 bases and J gave up 10 bases; unmatched junction bases: 13. The CDR3 has 15 residues. CDR3 bases: TGTGCCAGCAGCCACTCCGACAGGGATAGGGGAAAACTGTTTTTT. This codes for CASSHSDRDRGKLFF.